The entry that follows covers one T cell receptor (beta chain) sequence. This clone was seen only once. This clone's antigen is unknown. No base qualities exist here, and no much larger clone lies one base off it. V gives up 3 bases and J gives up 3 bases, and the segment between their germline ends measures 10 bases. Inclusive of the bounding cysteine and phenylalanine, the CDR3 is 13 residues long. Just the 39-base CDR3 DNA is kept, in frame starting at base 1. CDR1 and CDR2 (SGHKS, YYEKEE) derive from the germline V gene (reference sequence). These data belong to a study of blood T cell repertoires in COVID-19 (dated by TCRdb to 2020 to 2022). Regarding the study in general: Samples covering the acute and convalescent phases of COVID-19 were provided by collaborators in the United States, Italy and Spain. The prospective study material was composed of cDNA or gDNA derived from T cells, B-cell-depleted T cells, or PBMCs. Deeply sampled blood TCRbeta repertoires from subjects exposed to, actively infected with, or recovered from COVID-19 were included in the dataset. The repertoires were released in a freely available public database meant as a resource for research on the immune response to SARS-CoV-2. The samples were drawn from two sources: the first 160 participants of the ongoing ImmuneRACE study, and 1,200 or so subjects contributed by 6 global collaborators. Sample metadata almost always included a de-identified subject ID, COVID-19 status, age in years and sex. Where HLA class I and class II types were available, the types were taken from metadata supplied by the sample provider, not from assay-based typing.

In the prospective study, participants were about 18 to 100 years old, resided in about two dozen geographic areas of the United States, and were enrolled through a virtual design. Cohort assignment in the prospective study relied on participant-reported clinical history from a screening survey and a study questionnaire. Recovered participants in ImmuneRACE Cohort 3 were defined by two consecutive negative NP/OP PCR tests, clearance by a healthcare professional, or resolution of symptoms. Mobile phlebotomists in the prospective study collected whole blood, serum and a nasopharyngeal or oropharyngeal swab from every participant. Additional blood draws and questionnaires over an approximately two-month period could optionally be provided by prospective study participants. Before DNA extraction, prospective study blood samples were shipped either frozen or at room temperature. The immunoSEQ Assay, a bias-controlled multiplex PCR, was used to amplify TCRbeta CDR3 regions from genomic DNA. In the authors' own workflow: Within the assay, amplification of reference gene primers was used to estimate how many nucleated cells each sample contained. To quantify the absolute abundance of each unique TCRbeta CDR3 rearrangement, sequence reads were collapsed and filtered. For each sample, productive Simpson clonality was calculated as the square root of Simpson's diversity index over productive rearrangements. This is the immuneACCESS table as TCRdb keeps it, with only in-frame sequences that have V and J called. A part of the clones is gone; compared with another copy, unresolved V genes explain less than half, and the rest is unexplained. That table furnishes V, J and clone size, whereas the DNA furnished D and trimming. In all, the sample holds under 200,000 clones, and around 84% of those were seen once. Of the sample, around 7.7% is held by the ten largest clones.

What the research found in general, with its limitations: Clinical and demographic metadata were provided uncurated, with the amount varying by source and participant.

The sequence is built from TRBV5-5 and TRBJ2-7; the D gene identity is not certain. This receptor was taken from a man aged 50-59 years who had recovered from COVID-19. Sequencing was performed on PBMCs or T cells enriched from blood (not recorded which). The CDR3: CASSSLRYYEQYF. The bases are TGTGCCAGCAGCTCCCTACGGTACTACGAGCAGTACTTC.